What follows are 24 T cell receptor beta chains derived from one specimen sequenced in a study of cytomegalovirus exposure and HLA in healthy donors (dated by TCRdb to the late 2010s). Libraries came from the immunoSEQ multiplex PCR assay. For the multiplex PCR, a mixture combining 60 forward primers for TCR Vbeta segments and 13 reverse primers for TCR Jbeta segments was used. TCRdb's version of the immuneACCESS table is confined to in-frame rearrangements and falls short of the full clone set. An unresolved V gene accounts for under half of the shortfall where checked; the remainder is of unknown origin. In this sample the table shows about 93,000 clones, about four fifths of which occur a single time. Around 6.7% of the sample comes from the top ten. The source material was PBMCs. Receptors were obtained from a young man in good health and CMV-seronegative.

The rearrangement uses TRBV19 and TRBJ2-7, with TRBD2 matching over 7 bases. V lost 5 bases and J lost 1; bases outside the gene matches: 8. Germline CDR1 and CDR2: LNHDA and SQIVND (reference sequence). There are 15 residues in the CDR3. CDR3 nucleotides: TGTGCCAGTAGTGCTTTGGGGGGGGGATCCTACGAGCAGTACTTC. As protein: CASSALGGGSYEQYF.

The chain carries TRBV7-2 and TRBJ2-7; 7 nucleotides agree with TRBD2. Germline CDR1 and CDR2: SGHTA and FQGNSA. Trimming removed 3 bases from V and 6 bases from J; junction bases left unmatched: 14. This CDR3 is 16 amino acids long. The CDR3 region is CASSFGGGPRLGEQYF. The CDR3 DNA is TGTGCCAGCAGCTTCGGCGGGGGTCCCCGATTAGGCGAGCAGTACTTC. The full variable domain, rest sourced from reference TRBV7-2 and TRBJ2-7, is GAGVSQSPSNKVTEKGKDVELRCDPISGHTALYWYRQSLGQGLEFLIYFQGNSAPDKSGLPSDRFSAERTGGSVSTLTIQRTQQEDSAVYLCASSFGGGPRLGEQYFGPGTRLTVT.

The chain is built from TRBV4-3 and TRBJ1-1; D perhaps matches TRBD1 (5 bases). Looked up from germline, CDR1 is LGHNA and CDR2 is YSLEER. The CDR3 sequence is 13 residues long. Trimming left V 4 bases short and J 4 bases short, with 10 bases between. The CDR3 loop reads CASSRRGGTEAFF. CDR3 DNA sequence: TGCGCCAGCAGCCGGCGGGGGGGCACTGAAGCTTTCTTT.

The rearrangement uses TRBV30 and TRBJ1-1; weak D call: TRBD1 (5 bases). The CDR3 has 13 amino acids. Germline CDR1 is GTSNPN and CDR2 is SVGIG (reference sequence). The CDR3 DNA sequence: TGTGCTGGGGGAGGCAGGGATAACACTGAAGCTTTCTTT. Its translation: CAGGGRDNTEAFF. Drawing the rest from reference TRBV30 and TRBJ1-1, the complete variable domain is SQTIHQWPATLVQPVGSPLSLECTVEGTSNPNLYWYRQAAGRGLQLLFYSVGIGQISSEVPQNLSASRPQDRQFILSSKKLLLSDSGFYLCAGGGRDNTEAFFGQGTRLTVV.

This clone appeared a few times. The genes are TRBV21-1 and TRBJ1-3. TRBV21-1 is a recognized pseudogene. There are 17 residues in the CDR3. This chain's CDR3 is CASSKVGRTSSGNTIYF. The CDR3 coding sequence is TGTGCCAGCAGCAAAGTAGGCAGGACTAGCTCTGGAAACACCATATATTTT.

The chain employs TRBV7-2 and TRBJ1-1; D unresolved. This CDR3 spans 14 amino acids. Germline V gene sequence: CDR1 SGHTA, CDR2 FQGNSA. Trimming removed 2 bases from V and 2 bases from J, with 9 bases in between. The CDR3 DNA reads as TGTGCCAGCAGCTTATTCCAGACTAACACTGAAGCTTTCTTT. Its protein is CASSLFQTNTEAFF. Variable domain in full (rest from reference TRBV7-2 and TRBJ1-1): GAGVSQSPSNKVTEKGKDVELRCDPISGHTALYWYRQSLGQGLEFLIYFQGNSAPDKSGLPSDRFSAERTGGSVSTLTIQRTQQEDSAVYLCASSLFQTNTEAFFGQGTRLTVV.

This chain connects TRBV6-6 to TRBJ1-2; D is unclear. Trimming pared 0 bases from V and 8 bases from J, leaving 19 bases between. There are 16 residues in the CDR3. Germline values: CDR1 MNHNY, CDR2 SVGAGI (reference sequence). The CDR3 DNA is TGTGCCAGCAGTTACTCGAAAATCAAGGGAGGTGAGGGCTACACCTTC. Its protein is CASSYSKIKGGEGYTF.

This clone was picked up a small number of times. The rearrangement uses TRBV15 and TRBJ2-7, with 10 positions matching TRBD2. V shed 0 bases and J 3 bases; nucleotides not matched to a gene: 2. CDR1 and CDR2 (germline): LNHNV, YYDKDF (reference sequence). This CDR3 spans 15 amino acids. In nucleotides, the CDR3 is TGTGCCACCAGCAGAGATGCTAGCGGGAGCTACGAGCAGTACTTC. This translates into CATSRDASGSYEQYF.

The chain is built from TRBV6-5 and TRBJ2-2; 7 bases match TRBD2. The germline CDR1 and CDR2 sequences are MNHEY and SVGAGI. This CDR3 contains 15 residues. Unmatched junction bases numbered 10, after V lost 5 bases and J lost 7 bases. The CDR3 is CASSSPPAGNGELFF. In DNA form, the CDR3 reads TGTGCCAGCAGTAGTCCCCCAGCGGGGAACGGGGAGCTGTTTTTT.

This clone turned up a few times. The chain uses TRBV2 and TRBJ2-1; TRBD1 matches 8 bases. The CDR3 has 14 amino acids. CDR1 and CDR2 from the germline V gene are SNHLY and FYNNEI. V lost 10 bases and J lost 0; bases outside the gene matches: 5. CDR3: CATRQGTSYNEQFF. CDR3 nucleotide sequence: TGTGCCACTAGACAGGGGACCTCCTACAATGAGCAGTTCTTC.

The chain uses TRBV6-1 and TRBJ1-6; TRBD1 matches at 8 bases. Germline V CDR1 and CDR2: MNHNS, SASEGT. J was trimmed by 9 bases and V by 4 bases; bases with no gene match: 8. CDR3 size: 15 residues. The CDR3 DNA reads TGTGCCAGCAGTGGGGACAGGTCGGCAGGTTCACCCCTCCACTTT. This codes for CASSGDRSAGSPLHF.

The gene calls are TRBV27 and TRBJ1-5; the D is unclear. The CDR3 contains 18 residues. The V end was cut by 3 bases, the J end by 4 bases, with 22 bases between. Germline V CDR1 and CDR2: MNHEY, SMNVEV (reference sequence). Here the CDR3 DNA reads TGTGCCAGCAGTTTGAGGCTCGGAGGGCCAATTAATAATCAGCCCCAGCATTTT. It yields the protein CASSLRLGGPINNQPQHF.

The genes are TRBV4-2 and TRBJ1-1; D may be TRBD1 (5 bases). The germline V and J ends were trimmed by 4 bases and 1 base, with 19 bases remaining between them. This CDR3 spans 17 amino acids. Germline loops: CDR1 LGHNA, CDR2 YNFKEQ. This CDR3 is CASSPHQTRVTNTEAFF. The DNA of the CDR3 is TGTGCCAGCAGCCCCCACCAAACCAGGGTGACGAACACTGAAGCTTTCTTT.

The J gene is TRBJ2-7, the V gene TRBV29-1; 11 bases fit TRBD2. Per germline, CDR1 SQVTM and CDR2 ANQGSEA. Trimming at V came to 6 bases and at J to 0 bases, leaving 4 bases not matched to a gene. This CDR3 is 14 amino acids long. CDR3 in amino acids: CSVTGTSGSYEQYF. The CDR3, as DNA: TGCAGCGTAACCGGGACTAGCGGCTCCTACGAGCAGTACTTC.

This chain links TRBV19 with TRBJ2-7; 8 nucleotides match TRBD2. V trimming: 4 bases; J trimming: 4 bases; junction bases outside the gene matches: 9. CDR1 and CDR2 (germline): LNHDA, SQIVND (reference sequence). This CDR3 has 15 amino acids. The CDR3 reads CASSRERGNVYEQYF. In DNA form, the CDR3 reads TGTGCCAGTAGTAGGGAGCGGGGGAATGTATACGAGCAGTACTTC.

V usage is TRBV19 and J usage is TRBJ2-3; 7 bases line up with TRBD1. V lost 5 bases and J lost 6; bases outside the gene matches: 2. This CDR3 spans 12 amino acids. Per the germline V gene, CDR1 is LNHDA and CDR2 is SQIVND (reference sequence). DNA for the CDR3: TGTGCCAGTAGTTTACAGGGGGATACGCAGTATTTT. Translation gives CASSLQGDTQYF.

The chain recombines TRBV18 with TRBJ2-7; 8 nucleotides match TRBD2. In germline, CDR1 is KGHSH, CDR2 LQKENI. The V and J ends lost 3 bases and 8 bases, in that order; junction bases with no gene match: 6. This CDR3 is built from 13 residues. CDR3 in amino acids: CASSPGRAGKQYF. The DNA of the CDR3 is TGTGCCAGCTCACCCGGGAGGGCAGGGAAGCAGTACTTC. Full variable domain (rest looked up from reference TRBV18 and TRBJ2-7): NAGVMQNPRHLVRRRGQEARLRCSPMKGHSHVYWYRQLPEEGLKFMVYLQKENIIDESGMPKERFSAEFPKEGPSILRIQQVVRGDSAAYFCASSPGRAGKQYFGPGTRLTVT.

V is TRBV7-2 and J is TRBJ1-5, with TRBD1 as a possible D gene (5 bases). The V and J ends lost 4 bases and 3 bases respectively, with 7 bases between them. The CDR3 covers 13 residues. Germline V gene lookup returns CDR1 SGHTA and CDR2 FQGNSA. Written as DNA, the CDR3 is TGTGCCAGCAGCTGGGACTTCAATCAGCCCCAGCATTTT. It encodes CASSWDFNQPQHF.

The chain employs TRBV7-6 and TRBJ2-5; 11 bases fit TRBD2. The V segment lost 5 bases and the J segment 4 bases; nucleotides outside the gene matches: 6. The CDR3 is made up of 15 amino acids. CDR1 is SGHVS, CDR2 FNYEAQ, per germline. CDR3 region: CASSLSGRAGETQYF. The CDR3 nucleotides read TGTGCCAGCAGCCTTAGCGGGAGGGCAGGAGAGACCCAGTACTTC. Full variable domain (missing parts from reference TRBV7-6 and TRBJ2-5): GAGVSQSPRYKVTKRGQDVALRCDPISGHVSLYWYRQALGQGPEFLTYFNYEAQQDKSGLPNDRFSAERPEGSISTLTIQRTEQRDSAMYRCASSLSGRAGETQYFGPGTRLLVL.

V is TRBV7-8 and J is TRBJ2-5, with D tentatively TRBD1 (5 bases). Germline assignment: CDR1 SGHVS and CDR2 FQNEAQ. The CDR3 has 15 amino acids. Between the trimmed V and J ends, which lost 5 bases and 1 base, there was a span of 14 bases. The CDR3 loop is CASSPRRGSQETQYF. The CDR3 nucleotides are TGTGCCAGCAGCCCGCGAAGGGGCAGCCAAGAGACCCAGTACTTC. The full variable domain, rest sourced from reference TRBV7-8 and TRBJ2-5, is GAGVSQSPRYKVAKRGQDVALRCDPISGHVSLFWYQQALGQGPEFLTYFQNEAQLDKSGLPSDRFFAERPEGSVSTLKIQRTQQEDSAVYLCASSPRRGSQETQYFGPGTRLLVL.

The chain recombines TRBV29-1 with TRBJ1-1; D perhaps matches TRBD1 (5 bases). CDR3 size: 12 residues. Per germline, CDR1 SQVTM and CDR2 ANQGSEA. Trimming took 4 bases from V and 3 from J, leaving 9 bases between them. The CDR3 nucleotides are TGCAGCGTTGGGGGCAAGTACACTGAAGCTTTCTTT. Protein: CSVGGKYTEAFF. The entire variable domain, with the rest obtained from reference TRBV29-1 and TRBJ1-1, is as follows: SAVISQKPSRDICQRGTSLTIQCQVDSQVTMMFWYRQQPGQSLTLIATANQGSEATYESGFVIDKFPISRPNLTFSTLTVSNMSPEDSSIYLCSVGGKYTEAFFGQGTRLTVV.

The V call is TRBV14, the J call TRBJ1-1; unclear D gene. The V end lost 1 base, the J end lost 2 bases, and 20 bases lay between the germline ends. The CDR3 has 18 amino acids. Germline CDR1 and CDR2: SGHDN and FVKESK. The CDR3 region has the DNA TGTGCCAGCAGCCAAGTTCATTTAACGCGGGCAGCCAACACTGAAGCTTTCTTT. Translated: CASSQVHLTRAANTEAFF.

The genes are TRBV10-3 and TRBJ1-1, with TRBD1 matching 9 bases. Germline V gene sequence: CDR1 ENHRY, CDR2 SYGVKD. The V segment lost 6 bases and the J segment 6 bases; nucleotides outside the gene matches: 8. The CDR3 consists of 14 residues. The CDR3 DNA reads TGTGCCATCAGCGAACAGGGGGCGCGGTCTGAAGCTTTCTTT. Translation gives CAISEQGARSEAFF.

This sequence joins TRBV29-1 and TRBJ1-2, with 8 bases that match TRBD1. Germline V CDR1 and CDR2: SQVTM, ANQGSEA. The V segment lost 7 bases and the J segment 6 bases; nucleotides outside the gene matches: 10. CDR3 length equals 13 residues. The CDR3 bases are TGCAGCGCTGGAACCCGGACAGGGCATGGCTACACCTTC. It is translated as CSAGTRTGHGYTF.